Each of the 14 T cell receptor beta chains below was sequenced from the same sample in a study of early T cells in non-severe SARS-CoV-2 infection. TCRdb reprocessed the 5' RACE reads with MiXCR, giving one entry per CDR3 protein. The sample consists of about 49,000 distinct CDR3 sequences, less than 7.5% of them appearing once. The input for sequencing was whole blood, taken at baseline. The origin of the receptors is an adult who was a healthcare worker with PCR-confirmed SARS-CoV-2 infection or an uninfected control (not recorded which).

This clonotype has at least ten counts. The rearrangement joins TRBV12-3 or TRBV12-4 to TRBJ2-7, with D hard to call. V was shortened by 3 bases and J by 2 bases, with 8 bases between the two germline ends. This CDR3 comprises 13 residues. The CDR3 loop is CASSLYSAYEQYF. CDR3 coding DNA: TGTGCCAGCAGTTTGTACAGCGCCTACGAGCAGTACTTC.

This clonotype was observed at least ten times. This sequence joins TRBV20-1 and TRBJ2-2; 9 positions agree with TRBD1. Per germline, CDR1 DFQATT and CDR2 SNEGSKA (reference sequence). The CDR3 runs to 15 residues. Losses at the gene ends were 3 bases for V and 1 base for J; bases not matched to a gene: 3. The CDR3 DNA reads as TGCAGTGCTAGGGGACAGGGCCGGAACACCGGGGAGCTGTTTTTT. Translation: CSARGQGRNTGELFF.

Many counts were recorded for this clonotype. V is TRBV30 and J is TRBJ2-7; 7 bases line up with TRBD1. The germline V gene has CDR1 GTSNPN and CDR2 SVGIG (reference sequence). The trim removed 5 bases at V and 0 bases at J, leaving 7 bases unmatched. The CDR3 has 14 residues. The CDR3 bases are TGTGCCTGGGGGCCGGGACAGTTCTCCTACGAGCAGTACTTC. Its protein is CAWGPGQFSYEQYF.

This clonotype was seen many times. The V call is TRBV10-1, the J call TRBJ2-4; D is possibly TRBD1 or TRBD2 (6 bases each). The CDR3 covers 14 residues. Per germline, CDR1 WNHNN and CDR2 SYGVQD (reference sequence). V dropped 11 bases and J dropped 3 bases, with 17 bases sitting between them. CDR3 loop: CAGRTDWDKNIQYF. The CDR3 bases are TGCGCCGGGAGGACAGATTGGGACAAAAACATTCAGTACTTC.

This clonotype was detected many times. V is TRBV30 and J is TRBJ1-2, with a weak D call TRBD1 (5 bases). The V and J ends lost 0 bases and 8 bases respectively, with 10 bases between them. CDR1 and CDR2 (germline): GTSNPN, SVGIG (reference sequence). The CDR3 spans 12 residues. In DNA form, the CDR3 reads TGTGCCTGGAGTGTCGCGGGGCTCGGCTACACCTTC. Amino acid sequence: CAWSVAGLGYTF. Using reference TRBV30 and TRBJ1-2 for the parts outside the CDR3, the full variable domain is SQTIHQWPATLVQPVGSPLSLECTVEGTSNPNLYWYRQAAGRGLQLLFYSVGIGQISSEVPQNLSASRPQDRQFILSSKKLLLSDSGFYLCAWSVAGLGYTFGSGTRLTVV.

This clonotype has a count of ten or more. This chain connects TRBV7-2 to TRBJ2-7; tentatively, D is TRBD1 or TRBD2 (6 bases each). The germline CDR1 and CDR2 sequences are SGHTA and FQGNSA. CDR3 size: 17 residues. V was shortened by 0 bases and J by 0 bases, with 15 bases between the two germline ends. CDR3 DNA sequence: TGTGCCAGCAGCTTAGCTCGGGGCCGGGGGCCCTCCTACGAGCAGTACTTC. Translated, it gives CASSLARGRGPSYEQYF.

The table lists this clonotype with a few counts. The chain has TRBV12-3 or TRBV12-4 and TRBJ2-1; 7 nucleotides agree with TRBD2. Trimming took 1 base from V and 10 from J; bases not matched to a gene: 7. CDR3 length equals 14 residues. The CDR3 here is CASSLGEGEGEQFF. DNA of the CDR3: TGTGCCAGCAGTTTAGGCGAAGGGGAGGGAGAGCAGTTCTTC.

This clonotype was picked up many times. The V call is TRBV6-1, the J call TRBJ2-5, with TRBD1 identical over 8 bases. This CDR3 has 14 residues. V dropped 3 bases and J dropped 5; count of bases not matched to a gene: 5. Germline V gives CDR1 MNHNS, CDR2 SASEGT. The DNA for the CDR3 is TGTGCCAGCAGTGAGGAGGACAGGGTGGAGACCCAGTACTTC. It encodes CASSEEDRVETQYF.

This clonotype was observed many times. The chain links TRBV28 to TRBJ1-2, with D possibly TRBD1 on 5 matching bases. The ends were cut back, 7 bases at V and 3 bases at J, with 15 bases in the middle. Germline V gene data show CDR1 as MDHEN and CDR2 as SYDVKM. The CDR3 is 14 residues long. DNA for the CDR3: TGTGCCAGCACCCCGGGACTCCGATACTATGGCTACACCTTC. This codes for CASTPGLRYYGYTF.

This clonotype has at least ten counts. The chain has TRBV6-2 or TRBV6-3 and TRBJ2-7; no reliable D call. Germline CDR1 MNHEY, CDR2 SVGEGT. V shed 3 bases and J shed 2 bases, with 20 bases lying between them. The CDR3 is made up of 17 amino acids. DNA of the CDR3: TGTGCCAGCAGTTATTACCAAGGAGAACCACAAACCTACGAGCAGTACTTC. Translation: CASSYYQGEPQTYEQYF.

This clonotype occurred many times. The V gene is TRBV7-6, the J gene TRBJ1-1; 8 nucleotides line up with TRBD1. The trim removed 0 bases at V and 4 bases at J, leaving 10 bases unmatched. This CDR3 is built from 17 residues. Germline lookup yields CDR1 SGHVS and CDR2 FNYEAQ. CDR3 sequence: CASSLAPGGQGSTEAFF. The CDR3 coding sequence is TGTGCCAGCAGCTTAGCCCCAGGCGGACAGGGAAGCACTGAAGCTTTCTTT.

This clonotype has at least ten counts. The chain carries TRBV7-8 and TRBJ2-1; maybe TRBD2 (5 bases). This CDR3 region has 14 residues. Germline CDR1 reads SGHVS; CDR2 reads FQNEAQ. Deletions cut 0 bases from V and 10 bases from J, with 13 bases between. The CDR3 region is CASSLASGIREQFF. The CDR3, as DNA: TGTGCCAGCAGCTTAGCTTCCGGGATACGGGAGCAGTTCTTC.

In its sample, this clonotype was seen a few times. The chain employs TRBV4-1 and TRBJ2-1; a weak D match, TRBD2 (7 bases). The length of the CDR3 is 15 residues. V shed 0 bases and J shed 2 bases, with 8 bases lying between them. Germline V lookup: CDR1 MGHRA, CDR2 YSYEKL. The CDR3 nucleotides read TGCGCCAGCAGCCAAGAGGGGGGGCCCTACAATGAGCAGTTCTTC. Its translation: CASSQEGGPYNEQFF.

Here the CDR3 reads CSAREAGPGEQYF. CDR3 DNA sequence: TGCAGTGCTAGGGAGGCAGGGCCCGGGGAGCAGTACTTC. The rearrangement joins TRBV20-1 to TRBJ2-7; either TRBD1 or TRBD2 may fit D (5 bases each). V gave up 3 bases and J gave up 7 bases, with 16 bases separating them. The germline V gene has CDR1 DFQATT and CDR2 SNEGSKA (reference sequence). The CDR3 length is 13 residues.